Included here is one T cell receptor (beta chain) sequence, with context. Antigen specificity is unknown. A multiplex PCR was run with 60 Vbeta primers and 13 Jbeta primers. Method: immunoSEQ multiplex PCR; TCRdb's copy keeps in-frame clones and lacks some. The data contain around 130,000 clones, about two thirds of them singletons. The CDR3 is 14 residues long. V was pared by 4 bases and J by 4 bases, with 14 bases between. Germline CDR1 MNHEY, CDR2 SMNVEV (reference sequence). The sample comes from a study of cytomegalovirus exposure and HLA in healthy donors. Study-wide results and caveats: Confirmation in vitro established that a few CMV-associated chains were specific for CMV antigens. Later analysis showed most CMV-associated TCR beta chains appearing HLA-restricted. In a later analysis, donors in an Asian-associated ancestry cluster reportedly had fewer N-insertions in productive TCRs than the cohort mean. The authors later found HLA-associated TCR beta chains more clonally expanded than equally common others.

The chain is built from TRBV27 and TRBJ2-7; weak D call: TRBD2 (6 bases). Sequencing was performed on PBMCs. The source of this sequence is a man aged 40-50 years in good health and CMV-seropositive. Here the CDR3 reads CASSWDSRLYEQYF. In DNA, the CDR3 is TGTGCCAGCAGTTGGGACTCACGTTTATACGAGCAGTACTTC.